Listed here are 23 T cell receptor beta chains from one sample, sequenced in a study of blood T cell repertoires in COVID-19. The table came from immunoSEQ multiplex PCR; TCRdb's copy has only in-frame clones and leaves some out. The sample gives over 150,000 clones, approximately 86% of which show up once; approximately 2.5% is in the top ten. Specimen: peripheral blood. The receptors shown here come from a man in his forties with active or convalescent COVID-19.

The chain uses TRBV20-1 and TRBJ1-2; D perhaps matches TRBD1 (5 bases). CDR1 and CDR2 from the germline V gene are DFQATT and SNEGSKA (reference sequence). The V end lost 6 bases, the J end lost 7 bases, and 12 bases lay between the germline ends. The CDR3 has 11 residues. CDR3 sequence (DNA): TGCAGTGCGACAGAGACATTTGGCTACACCTTC. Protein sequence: CSATETFGYTF.

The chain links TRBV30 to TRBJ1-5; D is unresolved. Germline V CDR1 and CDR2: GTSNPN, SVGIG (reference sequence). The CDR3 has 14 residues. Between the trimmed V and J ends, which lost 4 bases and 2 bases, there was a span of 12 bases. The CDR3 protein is CAWTLNTGNQPQHF. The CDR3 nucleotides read TGTGCCTGGACTCTTAATACGGGCAATCAGCCCCAGCATTTT. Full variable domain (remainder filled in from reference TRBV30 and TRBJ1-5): SQTIHQWPATLVQPVGSPLSLECTVEGTSNPNLYWYRQAAGRGLQLLFYSVGIGQISSEVPQNLSASRPQDRQFILSSKKLLLSDSGFYLCAWTLNTGNQPQHFGDGTRLSIL.

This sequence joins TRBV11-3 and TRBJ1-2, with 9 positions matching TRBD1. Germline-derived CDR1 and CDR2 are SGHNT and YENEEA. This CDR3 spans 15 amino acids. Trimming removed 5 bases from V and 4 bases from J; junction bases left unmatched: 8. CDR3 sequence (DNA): TGTGCCAGCAGCGAAACAGGGGGCGGGTTCTATGGCTACACCTTC. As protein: CASSETGGGFYGYTF.

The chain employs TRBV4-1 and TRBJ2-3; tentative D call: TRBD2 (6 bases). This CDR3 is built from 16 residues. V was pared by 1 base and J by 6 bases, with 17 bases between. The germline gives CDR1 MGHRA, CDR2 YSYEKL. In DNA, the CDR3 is TGCGCCAGCAGCCAAGGCCTTGTGGGGGGTGAGGATACGCAGTATTTT. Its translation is CASSQGLVGGEDTQYF.

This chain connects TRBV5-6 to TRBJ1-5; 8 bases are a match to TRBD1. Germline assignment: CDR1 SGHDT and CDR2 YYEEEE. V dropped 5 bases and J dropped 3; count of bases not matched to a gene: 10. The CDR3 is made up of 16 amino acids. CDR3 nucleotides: TGTGCCAGCAGTTGGGGTGGACAGGGTGACAATCAGCCCCAGCATTTT. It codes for CASSWGGQGDNQPQHF.

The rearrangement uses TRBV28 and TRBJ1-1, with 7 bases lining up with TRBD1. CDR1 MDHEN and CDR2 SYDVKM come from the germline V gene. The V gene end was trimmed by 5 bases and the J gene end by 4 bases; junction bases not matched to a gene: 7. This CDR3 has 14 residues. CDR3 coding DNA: TGTGCCAGCAGTCCCCATGGGACAGCCACTGAAGCTTTCTTT. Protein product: CASSPHGTATEAFF.

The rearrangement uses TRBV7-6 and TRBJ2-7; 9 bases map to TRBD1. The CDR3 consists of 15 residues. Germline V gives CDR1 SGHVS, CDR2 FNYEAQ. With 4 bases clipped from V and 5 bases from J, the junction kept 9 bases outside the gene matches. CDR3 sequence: CASSSLQGAGDEQYF. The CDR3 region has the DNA TGTGCCAGCAGCTCATTACAGGGGGCAGGTGACGAGCAGTACTTC.

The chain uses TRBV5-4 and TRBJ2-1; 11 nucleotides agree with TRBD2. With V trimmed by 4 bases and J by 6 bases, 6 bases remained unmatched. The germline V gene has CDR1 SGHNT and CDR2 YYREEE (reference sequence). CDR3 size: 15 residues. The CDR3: CASSPGLAVRNEQFF. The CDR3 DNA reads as TGTGCCAGCAGCCCGGGACTAGCGGTTCGCAATGAGCAGTTCTTC.

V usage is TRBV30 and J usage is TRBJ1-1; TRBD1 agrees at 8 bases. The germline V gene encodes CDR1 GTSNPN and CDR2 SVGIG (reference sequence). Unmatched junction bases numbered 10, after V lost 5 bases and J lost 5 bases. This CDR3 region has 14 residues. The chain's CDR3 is CAWDLGQGGTEAFF. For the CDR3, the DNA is TGTGCCTGGGACCTCGGACAGGGAGGGACTGAAGCTTTCTTT. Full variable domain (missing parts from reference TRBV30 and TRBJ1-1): SQTIHQWPATLVQPVGSPLSLECTVEGTSNPNLYWYRQAAGRGLQLLFYSVGIGQISSEVPQNLSASRPQDRQFILSSKKLLLSDSGFYLCAWDLGQGGTEAFFGQGTRLTVV.

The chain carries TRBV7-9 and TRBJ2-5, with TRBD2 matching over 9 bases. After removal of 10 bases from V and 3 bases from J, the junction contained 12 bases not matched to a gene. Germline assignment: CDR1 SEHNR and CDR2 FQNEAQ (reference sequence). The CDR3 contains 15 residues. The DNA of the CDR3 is TGTGCCACACCGATTGGGGTAGCGGGGGAAGAGACCCAGTACTTC. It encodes CATPIGVAGEETQYF.

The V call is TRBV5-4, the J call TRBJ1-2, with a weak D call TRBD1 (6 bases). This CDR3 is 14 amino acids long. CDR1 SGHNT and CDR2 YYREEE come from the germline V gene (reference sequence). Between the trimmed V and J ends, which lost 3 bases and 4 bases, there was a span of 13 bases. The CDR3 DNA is TGTGCCAGCAGCTCACAGGGCGCCTTCTATGGCTACACCTTC. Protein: CASSSQGAFYGYTF.

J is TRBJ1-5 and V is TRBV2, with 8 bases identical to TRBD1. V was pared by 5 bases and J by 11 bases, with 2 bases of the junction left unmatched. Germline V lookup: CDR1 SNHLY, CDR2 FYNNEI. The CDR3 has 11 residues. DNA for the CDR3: TGTGCCAGCAGTCGACAGGGGACCCAGCATTTT. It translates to CASSRQGTQHF.

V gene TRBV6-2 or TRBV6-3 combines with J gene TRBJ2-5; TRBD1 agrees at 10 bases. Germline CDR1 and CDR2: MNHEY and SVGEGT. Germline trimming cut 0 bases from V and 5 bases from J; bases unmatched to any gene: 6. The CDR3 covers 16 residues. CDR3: CASSYSRRQGAETQYF. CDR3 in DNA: TGTGCCAGCAGTTACTCGAGGAGACAGGGGGCTGAGACCCAGTACTTC.

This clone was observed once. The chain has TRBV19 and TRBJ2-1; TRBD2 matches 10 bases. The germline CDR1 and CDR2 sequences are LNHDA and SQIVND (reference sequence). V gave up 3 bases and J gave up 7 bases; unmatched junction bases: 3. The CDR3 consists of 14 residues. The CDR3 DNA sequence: TGTGCCAGTAGTATTACTAGCGGGGTGAATGAGCAGTTCTTC. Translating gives CASSITSGVNEQFF.

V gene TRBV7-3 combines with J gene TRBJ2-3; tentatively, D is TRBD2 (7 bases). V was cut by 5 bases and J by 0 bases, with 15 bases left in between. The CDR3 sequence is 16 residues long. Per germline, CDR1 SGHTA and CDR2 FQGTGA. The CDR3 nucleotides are TGTGCCAGCAGCCCAAGGGGGGGACCTAGCACAGATACGCAGTATTTT. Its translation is CASSPRGGPSTDTQYF. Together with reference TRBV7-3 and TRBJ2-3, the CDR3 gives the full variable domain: GAGVSQTPSNKVTEKGKYVELRCDPISGHTALYWYRQSLGQGPEFLIYFQGTGAADDSGLPNDRFFAVRPEGSVSTLKIQRTERGDSAVYLCASSPRGGPSTDTQYFGPGTRLTVL.

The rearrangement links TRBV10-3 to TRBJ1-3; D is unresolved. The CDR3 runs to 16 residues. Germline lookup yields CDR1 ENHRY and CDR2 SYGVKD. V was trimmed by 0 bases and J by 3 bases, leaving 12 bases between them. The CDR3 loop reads CAISESAGTFGNTIYF. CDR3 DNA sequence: TGTGCCATCAGTGAGTCCGCGGGCACGTTTGGAAACACCATATATTTT.

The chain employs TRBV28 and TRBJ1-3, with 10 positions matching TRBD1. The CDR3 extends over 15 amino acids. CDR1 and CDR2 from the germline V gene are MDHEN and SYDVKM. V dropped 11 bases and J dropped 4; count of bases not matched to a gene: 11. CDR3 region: CASRSDRGSGNTIYF. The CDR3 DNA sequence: TGTGCCTCCCGGTCGGACAGGGGGTCAGGAAACACCATATATTTT.

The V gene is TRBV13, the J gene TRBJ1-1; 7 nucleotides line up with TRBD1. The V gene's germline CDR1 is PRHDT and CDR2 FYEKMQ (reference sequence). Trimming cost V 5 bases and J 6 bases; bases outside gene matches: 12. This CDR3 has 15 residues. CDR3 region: CASSPRQGNIAEAFF. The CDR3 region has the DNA TGTGCCAGCAGCCCCAGACAGGGAAATATCGCTGAAGCTTTCTTT.

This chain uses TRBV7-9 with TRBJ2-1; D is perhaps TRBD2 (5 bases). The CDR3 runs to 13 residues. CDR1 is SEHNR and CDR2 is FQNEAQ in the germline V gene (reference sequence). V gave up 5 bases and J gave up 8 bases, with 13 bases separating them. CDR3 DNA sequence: TGTGCCAGCAGCCCCCCAGCAGCGGATGAGCAGTTCTTC. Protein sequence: CASSPPAADEQFF.

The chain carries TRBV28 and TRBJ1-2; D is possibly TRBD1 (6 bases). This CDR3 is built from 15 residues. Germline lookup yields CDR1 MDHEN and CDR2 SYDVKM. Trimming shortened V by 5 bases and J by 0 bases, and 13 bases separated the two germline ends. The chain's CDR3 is CASSTQGFSNYGYTF. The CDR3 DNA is TGTGCCAGCAGTACACAGGGTTTTTCTAACTATGGCTACACCTTC.

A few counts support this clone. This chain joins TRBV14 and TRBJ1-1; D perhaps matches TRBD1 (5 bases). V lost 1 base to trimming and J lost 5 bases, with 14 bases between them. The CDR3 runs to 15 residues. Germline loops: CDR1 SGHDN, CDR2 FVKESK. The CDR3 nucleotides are TGTGCCAGCAGCCAAGGGACCCAGGGCCGGACTGAAGCTTTCTTT. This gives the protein CASSQGTQGRTEAFF.

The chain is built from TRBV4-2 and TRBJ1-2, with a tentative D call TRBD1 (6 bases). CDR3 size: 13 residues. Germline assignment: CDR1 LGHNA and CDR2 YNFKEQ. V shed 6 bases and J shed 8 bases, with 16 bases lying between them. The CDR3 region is CASRRGGFRGYTF. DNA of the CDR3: TGTGCCAGCAGGCGGGGGGGCTTCCGGGGCTACACCTTC.

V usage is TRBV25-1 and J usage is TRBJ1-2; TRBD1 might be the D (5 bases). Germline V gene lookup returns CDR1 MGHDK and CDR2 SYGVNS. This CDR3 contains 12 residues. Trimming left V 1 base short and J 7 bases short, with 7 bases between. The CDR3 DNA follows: TGTGCCAGCAGTGAATTAAGGGGTGGCTACACCTTC. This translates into CASSELRGGYTF.